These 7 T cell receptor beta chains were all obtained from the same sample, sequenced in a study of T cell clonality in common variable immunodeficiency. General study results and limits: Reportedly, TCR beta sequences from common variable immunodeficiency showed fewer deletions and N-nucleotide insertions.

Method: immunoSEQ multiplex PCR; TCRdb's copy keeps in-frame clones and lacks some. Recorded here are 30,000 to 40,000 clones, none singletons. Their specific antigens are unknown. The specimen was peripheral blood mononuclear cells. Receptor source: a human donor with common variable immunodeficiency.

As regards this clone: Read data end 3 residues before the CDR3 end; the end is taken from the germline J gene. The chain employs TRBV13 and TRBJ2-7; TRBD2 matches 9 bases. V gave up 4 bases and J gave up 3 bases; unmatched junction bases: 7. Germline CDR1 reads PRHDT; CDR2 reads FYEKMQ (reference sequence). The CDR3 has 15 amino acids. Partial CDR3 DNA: TGTGCCAGCAGCTCCTTAGCGGGAGTGATCTACGAG. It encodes CASSSLAGVIYE. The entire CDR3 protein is CASSSLAGVIYEQYF.

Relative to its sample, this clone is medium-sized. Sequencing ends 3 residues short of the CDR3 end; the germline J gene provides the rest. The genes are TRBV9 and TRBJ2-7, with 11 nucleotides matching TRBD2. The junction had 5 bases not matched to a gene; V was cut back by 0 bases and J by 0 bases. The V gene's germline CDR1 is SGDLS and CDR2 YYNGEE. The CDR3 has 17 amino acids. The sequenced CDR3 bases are TGTGCCAGCAGCGTAGGGGCTAGCGGGAGGAGCTCCTACGAG. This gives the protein CASSVGASGRSSYE. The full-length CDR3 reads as CASSVGASGRSSYEQYF.

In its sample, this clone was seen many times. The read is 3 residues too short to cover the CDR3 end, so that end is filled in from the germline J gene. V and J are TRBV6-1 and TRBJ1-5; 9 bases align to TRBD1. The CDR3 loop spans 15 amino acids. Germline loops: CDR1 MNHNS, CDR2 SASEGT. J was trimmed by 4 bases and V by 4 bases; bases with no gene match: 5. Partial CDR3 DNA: TGTGCCAGCAGTGGCGGGACAGGGAGAAATCAGCCC. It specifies CASSGGTGRNQP. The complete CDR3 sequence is CASSGGTGRNQPQHF.

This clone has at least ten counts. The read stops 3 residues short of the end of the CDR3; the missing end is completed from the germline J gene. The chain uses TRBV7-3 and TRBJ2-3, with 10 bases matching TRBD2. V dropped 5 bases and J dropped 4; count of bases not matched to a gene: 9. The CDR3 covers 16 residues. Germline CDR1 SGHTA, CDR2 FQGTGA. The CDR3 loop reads CASSPLAGLASDTQYF. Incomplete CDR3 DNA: TGTGCCAGCAGCCCCCTGGCGGGACTAGCGTCAGATACG.

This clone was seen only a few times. This chain's CDR3 is CASSLANVVGAYEQYF. The part of the CDR3 DNA that was read is TGTGCCAGCAGCTTAGCCAATGTAGTCGGGGCCTACGAG. This chain connects TRBV7-2 to TRBJ2-7; a weak D match, TRBD2 (5 bases). The read terminates 3 residues ahead of where the CDR3 ends, so the germline J gene completes it. Germline lookup yields CDR1 SGHTA and CDR2 FQGNSA. This CDR3 is 16 amino acids long. Trimming pared 0 bases from V and 2 bases from J, leaving 14 bases between.

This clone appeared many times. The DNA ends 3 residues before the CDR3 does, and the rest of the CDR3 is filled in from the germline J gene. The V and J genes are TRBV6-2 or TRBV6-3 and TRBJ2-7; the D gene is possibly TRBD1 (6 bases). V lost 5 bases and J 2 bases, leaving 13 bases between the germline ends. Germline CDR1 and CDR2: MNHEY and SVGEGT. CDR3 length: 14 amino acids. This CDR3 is CASSDRKDTYEQYF. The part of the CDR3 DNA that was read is TGTGCCAGCAGTGACAGGAAAGATACCTACGAG.

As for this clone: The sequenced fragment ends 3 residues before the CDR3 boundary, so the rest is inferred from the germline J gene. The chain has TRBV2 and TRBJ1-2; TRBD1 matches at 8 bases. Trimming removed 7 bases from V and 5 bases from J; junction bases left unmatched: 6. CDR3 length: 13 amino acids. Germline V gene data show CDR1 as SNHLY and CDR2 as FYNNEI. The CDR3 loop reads CASTTQGVYGYTF. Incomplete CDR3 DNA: TGTGCCAGCACCACACAGGGGGTGTATGGC.